This TCR beta chain came from a study of blood T cell repertoires in COVID-19. In the original analysis: Nucleated cell counts were estimated from reference gene primer amplification. The table came from immunoSEQ multiplex PCR; TCRdb's copy has only in-frame clones and leaves some out. D and trimming come from the DNA, and the V and J calls and clone size come from that table. The table includes around 150,000 clones, about 90% detected once. J was trimmed by 7 bases and V by 10 bases; bases with no gene match: 10. This CDR3 is 14 amino acids long. Germline V lookup: CDR1 LNHDA, CDR2 SQIVND (reference sequence).

V usage is TRBV19 and J usage is TRBJ1-6; 7 bases match TRBD1. Specimen: peripheral blood. This TCR was sampled from a man aged 25 to 40 with COVID-19, enrolled during active disease. The CDR3 DNA is TGTGCCACCGGTAGACAGGGTTCCAATTCACCCCTCCACTTT. Its translation is CATGRQGSNSPLHF.